This entry features one T cell receptor (beta chain) sequence. The target antigen is unknown. Sequencing used immunoSEQ multiplex PCR; TCRdb keeps in-frame clones, though not all of them. The sample yields 200,000 or so clones, approximately 92% seen once. CDR3 length: 14 amino acids. Trimming cost V 3 bases and J 6 bases, with 9 bases left between them. Per the germline V gene, CDR1 is MNHEY and CDR2 is SMNVEV (reference sequence). This entry belongs to a study of T cell responses to AZD1222 COVID-19 vaccine. About the study: Timing groups of about 4 and about 12 weeks for second doses were pooled. Regarding the study as a whole: Only 6 or 7 people who got AZD1222 tested seropositive at baseline.

The sequence was collected from an adult in good health. V and J are TRBV27 and TRBJ1-6, with D possibly being TRBD1 (5 bases). The starting material was peripheral blood, obtained on day 0 of AZD1222 vaccination. CDR3 loop: CASSLRGPNSPLHF. Written as DNA, the CDR3 is TGTGCCAGCAGTTTGAGGGGCCCTAATTCACCCCTCCACTTT.